These 5 T cell receptor beta chains originate from one sample sequenced in a study of cytomegalovirus exposure and HLA in healthy donors. Repertoires were generated with immunoSEQ multiplex PCR, while TCRdb's copy carries only in-frame clones and drops some. The sample carries about 200,000 clones, roughly 80% recorded once. The sample consisted of PBMCs. The receptors originated from a woman aged 18-29 years in good health and CMV-seronegative.

The sample holds one count of this clone. V gene TRBV28 combines with J gene TRBJ2-7, with TRBD1 identical over 9 bases. V trimming: 1 base; J trimming: 2 bases; junction bases outside the gene matches: 3. This CDR3 is built from 15 residues. Germline lookup yields CDR1 MDHEN and CDR2 SYDVKM. The CDR3 loop is CASSLFRTGAYEQYF. CDR3 sequence (DNA): TGTGCCAGCAGTTTATTCCGGACAGGGGCCTACGAGCAGTACTTC. Full variable domain (outside the CDR3, taken from reference TRBV28 and TRBJ2-7): DVKVTQSSRYLVKRTGEKVFLECVQDMDHENMFWYRQDPGLGLRLIYFSYDVKMKEKGDIPEGYSVSREKKERFSLILESASTNQTSMYLCASSLFRTGAYEQYFGPGTRLTVT.

The rearrangement joins TRBV27 to TRBJ1-2; tentative D call: TRBD1 (6 bases). V was pared by 3 bases and J by 7 bases, with 15 bases between. The CDR3 extends over 14 amino acids. Germline V gene data show CDR1 as MNHEY and CDR2 as SMNVEV (reference sequence). CDR3 sequence: CASSFGGGRLGYTF. CDR3 in DNA: TGTGCCAGCAGTTTCGGCGGGGGGCGCCTTGGCTACACCTTC.

V usage is TRBV9 and J usage is TRBJ1-5; no clear D gene. The CDR3 covers 17 residues. The germline V gene encodes CDR1 SGDLS and CDR2 YYNGEE. The V and J ends lost 3 bases and 7 bases respectively, with 23 bases between them. The CDR3 here is CASSAPNPPPREQPQHF. The DNA for the CDR3 is TGTGCCAGCAGCGCCCCCAACCCTCCACCCCGTGAACAGCCCCAGCATTTT.

The genes are TRBV27 and TRBJ1-1, with 8 positions matching TRBD1. This CDR3 is 13 amino acids long. Trimming at V came to 6 bases and at J to 7 bases, leaving 7 bases not matched to a gene. Germline V CDR1 and CDR2: MNHEY, SMNVEV (reference sequence). CDR3 protein: CASSATGGSEAFF. The CDR3 coding sequence is TGTGCCAGCAGCGCCACAGGGGGTAGTGAAGCTTTCTTT.

This clone was picked up a small number of times. The CDR3 spells CASSNPGQGYQPQHF. The CDR3 DNA reads TGTGCCAGCAGCAATCCCGGACAGGGGTATCAGCCCCAGCATTTT. The genes are TRBV28 and TRBJ1-5; 9 bases are shared with TRBD1. This CDR3 has 15 residues. V lost 6 bases, J lost 5 bases, and 8 bases stayed unmatched. Germline V gene data show CDR1 as MDHEN and CDR2 as SYDVKM. Combining the CDR3 with reference TRBV28 and TRBJ1-5 gives the whole variable domain DVKVTQSSRYLVKRTGEKVFLECVQDMDHENMFWYRQDPGLGLRLIYFSYDVKMKEKGDIPEGYSVSREKKERFSLILESASTNQTSMYLCASSNPGQGYQPQHFGDGTRLSIL.